This T cell receptor beta chain was sequenced in a study of naive and memory T cell subsets. Study results and caveats: Clonotypes here are unpaired alpha or beta chain sequences.

From the second PCR step, alpha and beta chains were amplified apart. CDR3 size: 17 residues. Germline V gene lookup returns CDR1 LNHNV and CDR2 YYDKDF (reference sequence). V dropped 1 base and J dropped 0 bases, with 12 bases sitting between them. The beta constant-region primer was an equimolar mix of two oligonucleotides covering TRBC1 and TRBC2. TCRdb passed the UMI-ligation and nested PCR reads through MiXCR, listing each CDR3 protein once. This sample has 70,000 to 95,000 distinct CDR3 sequences, with over 7% found just once. The table lists this clonotype with many counts. What it binds is unknown.

The genes are TRBV15 and TRBJ1-4; tentative D call: TRBD1 (5 bases). The clonotype comes from a human donor in good health. Sequenced material: central memory CD4+ T cells from blood. CDR3: CATSRGWGPATNEKLFF. As DNA, the CDR3 is TGTGCCACCAGCAGAGGTTGGGGACCCGCAACTAATGAAAAACTGTTTTTT.